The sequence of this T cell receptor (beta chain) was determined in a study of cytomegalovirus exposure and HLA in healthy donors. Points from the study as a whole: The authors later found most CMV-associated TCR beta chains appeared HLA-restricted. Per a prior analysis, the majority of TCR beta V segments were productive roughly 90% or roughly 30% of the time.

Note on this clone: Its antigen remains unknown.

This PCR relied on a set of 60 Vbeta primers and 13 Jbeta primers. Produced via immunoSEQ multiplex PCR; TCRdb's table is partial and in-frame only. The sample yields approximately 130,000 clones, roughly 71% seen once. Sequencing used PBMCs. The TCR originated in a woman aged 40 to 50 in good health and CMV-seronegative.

The CDR3: CASRALSSGEQFF. CDR3 sequence (DNA): TGTGCCAGCAGGGCGCTATCTAGCGGGGAGCAGTTCTTC. The rearrangement links TRBV2 to TRBJ2-1; 8 bases are shared with TRBD2. The CDR3 has 13 residues. The germline V gene has CDR1 SNHLY and CDR2 FYNNEI. Trimming took 6 bases from V and 10 from J; bases not matched to a gene: 8.